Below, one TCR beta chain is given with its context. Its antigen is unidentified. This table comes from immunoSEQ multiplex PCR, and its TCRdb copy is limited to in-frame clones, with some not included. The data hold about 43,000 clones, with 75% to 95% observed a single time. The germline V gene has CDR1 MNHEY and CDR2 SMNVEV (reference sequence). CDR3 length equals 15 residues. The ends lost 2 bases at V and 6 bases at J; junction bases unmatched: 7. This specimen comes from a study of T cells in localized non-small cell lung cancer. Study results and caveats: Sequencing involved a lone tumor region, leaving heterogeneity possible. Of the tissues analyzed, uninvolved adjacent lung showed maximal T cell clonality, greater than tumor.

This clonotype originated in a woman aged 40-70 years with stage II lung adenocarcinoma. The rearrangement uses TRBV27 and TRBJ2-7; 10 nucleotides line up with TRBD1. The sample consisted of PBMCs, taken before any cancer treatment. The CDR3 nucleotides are TGTGCCAGCAGTTTAACGCCGGGACAGGGGATCGAGCAGTACTTC. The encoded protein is CASSLTPGQGIEQYF.